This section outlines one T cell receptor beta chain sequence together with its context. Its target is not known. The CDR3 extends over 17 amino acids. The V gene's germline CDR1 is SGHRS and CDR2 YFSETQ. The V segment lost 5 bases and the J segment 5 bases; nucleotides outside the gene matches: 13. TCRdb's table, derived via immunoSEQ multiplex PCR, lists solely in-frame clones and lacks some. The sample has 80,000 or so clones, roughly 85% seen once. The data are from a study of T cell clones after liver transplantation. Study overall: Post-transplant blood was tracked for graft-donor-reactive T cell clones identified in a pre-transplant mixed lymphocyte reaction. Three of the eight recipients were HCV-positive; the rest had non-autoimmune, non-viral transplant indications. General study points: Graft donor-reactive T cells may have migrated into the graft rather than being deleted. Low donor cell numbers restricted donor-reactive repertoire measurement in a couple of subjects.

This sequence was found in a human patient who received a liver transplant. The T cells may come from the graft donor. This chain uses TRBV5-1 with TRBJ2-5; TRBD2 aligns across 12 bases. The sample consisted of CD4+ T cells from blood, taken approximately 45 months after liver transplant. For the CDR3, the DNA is TGCGCCAGCAGTTTGCCCCTAGCGGGAGGGCCGGGGGAGACCCAGTACTTC. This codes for CASSLPLAGGPGETQYF.